Shown below are 16 T cell receptor beta chains from a single sample sequenced in a study of cytomegalovirus exposure and HLA in healthy donors. The PCR contained 60 Vbeta and 13 Jbeta primers. Libraries were prepared by immunoSEQ multiplex PCR; TCRdb keeps only in-frame clonotypes and omits some of them. The data contain around 95,000 clones, about three quarters of them singletons. Sample: PBMCs. Receptors were obtained from a man aged 25-45 years in good health and CMV-seropositive.

The chain is built from TRBV5-4 and TRBJ1-4, with D hard to call. The germline V gene encodes CDR1 SGHNT and CDR2 YYREEE (reference sequence). V was shortened by 1 base and J by 0 bases, with 7 bases between the two germline ends. This CDR3 is 15 amino acids long. CDR3 in amino acids: CASSLRHATNEKLFF. For the CDR3, the DNA is TGTGCCAGCAGCTTGAGACACGCAACTAATGAAAAACTGTTTTTT. The variable domain in full, completed from reference TRBV5-4 and TRBJ1-4, reads ETGVTQSPTHLIKTRGQQVTLRCSSQSGHNTVSWYQQALGQGPQFIFQYYREEENGRGNFPPRFSGLQFPNYSSELNVNALELDDSALYLCASSLRHATNEKLFFGSGTQLSVL.

The chain employs TRBV9 and TRBJ2-1; 11 nucleotides agree with TRBD2. The germline V gene encodes CDR1 SGDLS and CDR2 YYNGEE. The CDR3 totals 14 residues. V was pared by 2 bases and J by 7 bases, with 2 bases of the junction left unmatched. The CDR3 loop is CASSVRTSGNEQFF. CDR3 DNA: TGTGCCAGCAGCGTCAGGACTAGCGGGAATGAGCAGTTCTTC.

The chain employs TRBV2 and TRBJ2-1, with 7 positions matching TRBD1. Germline V gene lookup returns CDR1 SNHLY and CDR2 FYNNEI. V shed 7 bases and J 4 bases; nucleotides not matched to a gene: 4. The CDR3 runs to 13 residues. The CDR3: CASKARGYNEQFF. CDR3 sequence (DNA): TGTGCCAGCAAAGCCAGGGGGTACAATGAGCAGTTCTTC.

V usage is TRBV7-2 and J usage is TRBJ1-4; D call uncertain. Trimming stripped 5 bases from V and 7 bases from J, with 14 bases between. The CDR3 runs 14 residues. The germline V gene has CDR1 SGHTA and CDR2 FQGNSA. In DNA, the CDR3 is TGTGCCAGCAGCCCTTATAGAGGAAGTGAAAAACTGTTTTTT. The encoded protein is CASSPYRGSEKLFF.

The chain links TRBV4-1 to TRBJ2-1; TRBD2 aligns across 15 bases. Per the germline V gene, CDR1 is MGHRA and CDR2 is YSYEKL. The ends lost 4 bases at V and 0 bases at J; junction bases unmatched: 10. The CDR3 has 20 amino acids. CDR3 sequence: CASSPGPGLAGGSSYNEQFF. In nucleotides, the CDR3 is TGCGCCAGCAGCCCTGGACCGGGACTAGCGGGGGGCTCCTCCTACAATGAGCAGTTCTTC.

The chain uses TRBV7-9 and TRBJ2-5; 14 positions match TRBD2. From germline, CDR1 is SEHNR and CDR2 FQNEAQ (reference sequence). The CDR3 runs 18 residues. The ends lost 2 bases at V and 5 bases at J; junction bases unmatched: 10. CDR3 DNA sequence: TGTGCCAGCAGCTTACTGGGGACTAGCGGGGGTTTTGGGGAGACCCAGTACTTC. Its protein product is CASSLLGTSGGFGETQYF. The variable domain in full, with the rest retrieved from reference TRBV7-9 and TRBJ2-5, is DTGVSQNPRHKITKRGQNVTFRCDPISEHNRLYWYRQTLGQGPEFLTYFQNEAQLEKSRLLSDRFSAERPKGSFSTLEIQRTEQGDSAMYLCASSLLGTSGGFGETQYFGPGTRLLVL.

This chain uses TRBV9 with TRBJ2-2, with 9 bases that match TRBD1. The junction had 7 bases not matched to a gene; V was cut back by 0 bases and J by 4 bases. The V gene's germline CDR1 is SGDLS and CDR2 YYNGEE. This CDR3 spans 17 amino acids. The CDR3 DNA is TGTGCCAGCAGCGTAGACGTTTCGACAGGGGGCACCGGGGAGCTGTTTTTT. This translates into CASSVDVSTGGTGELFF.

This rearrangement joins TRBV18 to TRBJ2-5, with D possibly matching TRBD2 (6 bases). V was trimmed by 6 bases and J by 3 bases, leaving 17 bases between them. Germline V CDR1 and CDR2: KGHSH, LQKENI. This CDR3 spans 15 amino acids. The CDR3 sequence: CASSTYGTLEETQYF. CDR3 sequence (DNA): TGTGCCAGCTCGACGTACGGGACTCTCGAAGAGACCCAGTACTTC.

This chain connects TRBV21-1 to TRBJ2-7; the table names TRBD2, a call not compared with the DNA. TRBV21-1 is flagged as a pseudogene. This CDR3 has 13 residues. The DNA of the CDR3 is TGTGCCAGCAGCAAAAGGGAGTCCTACGAGCAGTACTTC. Protein product: CASSKRESYEQYF.

CDR3 sequence (DNA): TGTGCCAGCAGTTTGGAGCGGGCCCCGAACACCGGGGAGCTGTTTTTT. The encoded protein is CASSLERAPNTGELFF. The V gene is TRBV27, the J gene TRBJ2-2, with a weak D call TRBD2 (6 bases). The germline gives CDR1 MNHEY, CDR2 SMNVEV (reference sequence). V dropped 3 bases and J dropped 0 bases, with 11 bases sitting between them. The CDR3 covers 16 residues.

This clone was recorded a few times. The chain carries TRBV19 and TRBJ2-2; 8 bases match TRBD2. The V segment lost 1 base and the J segment 6 bases; nucleotides outside the gene matches: 7. In germline, CDR1 is LNHDA, CDR2 SQIVND (reference sequence). CDR3 length: 16 amino acids. Here the CDR3 DNA reads TGTGCCAGTAGTATAGTCGGGGGGGTATGGGCCGGGGAGCTGTTTTTT. This gives the protein CASSIVGGVWAGELFF.

The chain has TRBV28 and TRBJ2-1; D is perhaps TRBD1 (6 bases). The CDR3 has 15 residues. V lost 6 bases, J lost 6 bases, and 18 bases lay in between. Per the germline V gene, CDR1 is MDHEN and CDR2 is SYDVKM. CDR3 amino acids: CASSSSAAGANEQFF. The CDR3 bases are TGTGCCAGCAGCTCCTCCGCAGCAGGGGCCAATGAGCAGTTCTTC. Filled out from reference TRBV28 and TRBJ2-1, the complete variable domain reads DVKVTQSSRYLVKRTGEKVFLECVQDMDHENMFWYRQDPGLGLRLIYFSYDVKMKEKGDIPEGYSVSREKKERFSLILESASTNQTSMYLCASSSSAAGANEQFFGPGTRLTVL.

This clone was counted between two and nine times. The chain recombines TRBV6-5 with TRBJ1-6; possibly TRBD1 for D (5 bases). CDR3 length: 14 residues. Deletions cut 6 bases from V and 9 bases from J, with 15 bases between. CDR1 MNHEY and CDR2 SVGAGI come from the germline V gene. The CDR3 sequence is CASRDHRDSSPLHF. CDR3 nucleotide sequence: TGTGCCAGCAGGGATCACCGAGACAGTTCACCCCTCCACTTT.

This clone is a singleton in its sample. The gene calls are TRBV6-1 and TRBJ2-1, with TRBD2 matching 7 bases. V was clipped by 7 bases and J by 4 bases; unmatched bases: 10. Germline CDR1 and CDR2: MNHNS and SASEGT. The CDR3 is 15 residues long. The DNA of the CDR3 is TGTGCCAGCATCCCAAGCGGGGCCCCGTACAATGAGCAGTTCTTC. This sequence encodes CASIPSGAPYNEQFF.

The rearrangement uses TRBV7-2 and TRBJ2-7, with 7 bases matching TRBD2. The germline V gene encodes CDR1 SGHTA and CDR2 FQGNSA. V lost 5 bases to trimming and J lost 6 bases; unmatched junction nucleotides: 13. The CDR3 length is 15 residues. The CDR3 reads CASSRDWTSSGEQYF. For the CDR3, the DNA is TGTGCCAGCAGCAGGGACTGGACTAGTTCGGGCGAGCAGTACTTC.

The chain combines TRBV12-5 with TRBJ1-5, with D perhaps TRBD1 (6 bases). Trimming took 2 bases from V and 3 from J, leaving 11 bases between them. Germline V CDR1 and CDR2: LGHNT, FRNRAP. This CDR3 contains 15 residues. In nucleotides, the CDR3 is TGTGCTAGTGGTTTGATTACAGGGTTCAATCAGCCCCAGCATTTT. This codes for CASGLITGFNQPQHF.